The sample holds a few counts of the clone carrying this T cell receptor (beta chain). Antigen unknown. Each and every patient relapsed after autologous stem cell transplantation, and patients got differing brentuximab vedotin exposure. This entry belongs to a study of PD-1 blockade in classical Hodgkin lymphoma. Findings and caveats of the study: Possible causes of repertoire differences, disease activity or prior therapy, remain undefined. Baseline TCR diversity was reportedly lower in newly diagnosed patients than healthy donors.

Produced via immunoSEQ multiplex PCR; TCRdb's table is partial and in-frame only. Of some 24,000 clones listed, more than 75% are singletons. Germline V gene data show CDR1 as SGHNT and CDR2 as YYREEE (reference sequence). The CDR3 contains 15 residues. V lost 4 bases and J lost 6; bases outside the gene matches: 11. This chain joins TRBV5-4 and TRBJ1-2, with 8 bases aligning to TRBD1. The sample here was peripheral blood mononuclear cells (PBMCs), taken at baseline. The sequence was collected from a human donor with classical Hodgkin lymphoma. This CDR3 is CASSHRQGRVNGYTF. The CDR3 coding sequence is TGTGCCAGCAGCCACAGACAGGGGAGGGTAAATGGCTACACCTTC. The complete variable domain, with remaining parts taken from reference TRBV5-4 and TRBJ1-2, reads ETGVTQSPTHLIKTRGQQVTLRCSSQSGHNTVSWYQQALGQGPQFIFQYYREEENGRGNFPPRFSGLQFPNYSSELNVNALELDDSALYLCASSHRQGRVNGYTFGSGTRLTVV.